These T cell receptor beta chains were read from a single sample in a study of shared clonotypes between healthy human individuals. The protocol was immunoSEQ multiplex PCR, while the TCRdb copy is restricted to in-frame clones and leaves out a portion. Found here are fewer than 700,000 clones, 85% to 95% of them singletons; the top ten hold around 0.12%. The sample taken for sequencing was naive CD8+ T cells sorted from blood. Receptors were obtained from a young woman in good health. The CDR3 runs from the conserved cysteine through the conserved F or W. D genes are given only for firm matches. Clone size appears in some rows only: once, few, many, or a class for an expanded clone.

j_call	v_call	clone_size	d_call	cdr3_aa	cdr3_nt
TRBJ2-7	TRBV5-1	once	TRBD1	CASSLGTGADEQYF	TGCGCCAGCAGCTTGGGGACAGGGGCGGACGAGCAGTACTTC
TRBJ1-6	TRBV5-6	-	TRBD1	CASSLSTGGYNSPLHF	TGTGCCAGCAGCTTGTCGACAGGGGGCTATAATTCACCCCTCCACTTT
TRBJ2-7	TRBV27	-	TRBD2	CASSLLGLAGYEQYF	TGTGCCAGCAGTTTATTGGGACTAGCGGGCTACGAGCAGTACTTC
TRBJ2-1	TRBV19	-	TRBD2	CASKFSGRSYNEQFF	TGTGCCAGTAAATTCAGCGGGAGGTCCTACAATGAGCAGTTCTTC
TRBJ2-3	TRBV13	-	-	CASSLSSDTQYF	TGTGCCAGCAGCTTATCATCTGATACGCAGTATTTT
TRBJ1-2	TRBV2	-	TRBD1	CASSSTGSNYGYTF	TGTGCCAGCAGTTCGACAGGGAGTAACTATGGCTACACCTTC
TRBJ2-7	TRBV25-1	-	-	CASSEFTEQYF	TGTGCCAGCAGTGAATTTACCGAGCAGTACTTC
TRBJ1-5	TRBV7-6	-	-	CASSPAGGPYQPQHF	TGTGCCAGCAGCCCGGCCGGAGGCCCCTACCAGCCCCAGCATTTT
TRBJ2-4	TRBV4-2	-	TRBD2	CASSQGGGNIQYF	TGTGCCAGCAGCCAAGGCGGGGGGAACATTCAGTACTTC
TRBJ1-4	TRBV4-1	-	TRBD1	CASSRIPGQRNEKLFF	TGCGCCAGCAGCCGGATCCCGGGACAGCGCAATGAAAAACTGTTTTTT
TRBJ2-1	TRBV28	-	-	CASRPGATHPYNEQFF	TGTGCCAGCAGGCCTGGGGCGACTCATCCCTACAATGAGCAGTTCTTC
TRBJ1-5	TRBV19	-	-	CASSRAPWQDSNQPQHF	TGTGCCAGTAGCCGGGCCCCTTGGCAGGATAGCAATCAGCCCCAGCATTTT
TRBJ2-7	TRBV28	-	-	CASSSLRDSSYEQYF	TGTGCCAGCAGTTCCCTCCGGGACTCCTCCTACGAGCAGTACTTC
TRBJ1-5	TRBV28	-	-	CASSTTGGSNQPQHF	TGTGCCAGCAGTACCACAGGAGGTAGCAATCAGCCCCAGCATTTT
TRBJ2-7	TRBV11-2	-	-	CASSLGTYEQYF	TGTGCCAGCAGCTTAGGTACTTACGAGCAGTACTTC
TRBJ2-7	TRBV10-1	-	-	CASSESRPPYEQYF	TGCGCCAGCAGTGAGTCGAGGCCCCCCTACGAGCAGTACTTC
TRBJ2-5	TRBV7-9	-	-	CASSLHSGLKETQYF	TGTGCCAGCAGCTTACACAGCGGACTTAAAGAGACCCAGTACTTC
TRBJ2-1	TRBV19	-	TRBD1	CASTGTGAYNEQFF	TGTGCCAGTACCGGGACAGGGGCTTACAATGAGCAGTTCTTC
TRBJ2-7	TRBV5-1	-	-	CASSPTGAWEQYF	TGCGCCAGCAGCCCAACAGGAGCTTGGGAGCAGTACTTC
TRBJ2-3	TRBV6-1	-	-	CASSQRGSRPDTQYF	TGTGCCAGCAGTCAAAGGGGGAGTCGGCCAGATACGCAGTATTTT
TRBJ2-3	TRBV19	-	-	CASAGLETDTQYF	TGTGCCAGTGCAGGGCTAGAAACAGATACGCAGTATTTT
TRBJ2-7	TRBV4-1	-	-	CASSQESQGSYEQYF	TGCGCCAGCAGCCAAGAAAGTCAGGGCTCCTACGAGCAGTACTTC